The following is a T cell receptor beta chain sequence with its context. This entry is derived from a study of regulatory T cells in long-lasting Graves disease. The CDR3 totals 14 residues. With 1 base removed from V and 7 bases from J, the gap between germline ends came to 12 bases. Germline V gene data show CDR1 as SEHNR and CDR2 as FQNEAQ (reference sequence). As to time point: newly diagnosed GD, antithyroid drugs for less than 3 months. Isolated PBMC RNA provided the starting material for the TCR library. HTBI primers from iRepertoire and Arm-PCR of CDR3 regions yielded the TCR beta libraries. Via MiXCR, TCRdb re-called the multiplex PCR reads, giving one row per CDR3 protein. The data hold 240,000 or so distinct CDR3 sequences, with 20% observed a single time.

The chain is built from TRBV7-9 and TRBJ2-3; D might be TRBD2 (6 bases). The source of this sequence is a female donor with Graves disease. Sequenced here: peripheral blood mononuclear cells (PBMCs), sampled at new diagnosis, from a patient treated with antithyroid drugs. Written as DNA, the CDR3 is TGTGCCAGCAGCTTAGATTTTGGGGGGAATACGCAGTATTTT. The encoded protein is CASSLDFGGNTQYF.